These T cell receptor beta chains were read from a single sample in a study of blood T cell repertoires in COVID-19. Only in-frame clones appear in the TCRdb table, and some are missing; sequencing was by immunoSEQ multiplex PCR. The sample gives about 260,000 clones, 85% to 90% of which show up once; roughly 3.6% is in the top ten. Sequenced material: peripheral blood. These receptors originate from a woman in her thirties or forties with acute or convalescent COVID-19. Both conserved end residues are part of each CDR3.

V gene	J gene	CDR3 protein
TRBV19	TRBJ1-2	CASSLSGNYGYTF
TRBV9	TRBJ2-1	CASSVADNNEQFF
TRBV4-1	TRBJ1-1	CASGRTGAEAFF
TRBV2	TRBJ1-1	CASRPGQGSTEAFF
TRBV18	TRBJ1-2	CASLSGTAGAYGYTF
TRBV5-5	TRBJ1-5	CASSLAGVKQPQHF
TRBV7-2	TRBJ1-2	CASSLVNGQGDDGYTF
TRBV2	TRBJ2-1	CASSESAGGLNEQFF
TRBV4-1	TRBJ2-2	CASSFGQANTGELFF
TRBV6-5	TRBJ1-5	CASSYNSVQPQHF
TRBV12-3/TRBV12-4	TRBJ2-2	CASRLGGELFF
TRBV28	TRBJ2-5	CASAGARETQYF
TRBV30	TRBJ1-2	CAWSVMRAYGYTF
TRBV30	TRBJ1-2	CAWSVLPKTGVYGYTF
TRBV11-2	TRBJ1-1	CASSSRTGMNTEAFF
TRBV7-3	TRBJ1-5	CASSYFIAQGLNQPQHF
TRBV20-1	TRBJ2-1	CSASSGRNQGDEQFF
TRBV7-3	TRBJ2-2	CASRKSRDRGRIGELFF
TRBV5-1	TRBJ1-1	CASSQGTGGNTEAFF
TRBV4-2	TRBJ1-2	CASSRELGTGSGYTF
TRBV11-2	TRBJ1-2	CASAILVGSYGYTF
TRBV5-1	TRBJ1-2	CASSRMEGFKYGYTF
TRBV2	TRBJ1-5	CASTRAHRTGRSNQPQHF
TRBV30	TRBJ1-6	CAWRGQGNSPLHF
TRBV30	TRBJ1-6	CAWSPRTAGNSPLHF
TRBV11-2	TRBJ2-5	CASSTGTSGGLGTQYF
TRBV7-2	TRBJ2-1	CASSLVPYNEQFF
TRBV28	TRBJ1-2	CASSPPDRGHYGYTF
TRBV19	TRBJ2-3	CASTPQGAEDTQYF
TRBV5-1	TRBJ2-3	CASSLLAQGQGVTDTQYF
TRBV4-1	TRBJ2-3	CASSQGVAALVTDTQYF
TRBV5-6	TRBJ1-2	CASSPGYGYTF
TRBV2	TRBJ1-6	CASRSRRDRDSPLHF
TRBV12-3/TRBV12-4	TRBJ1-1	CASSLQGSSEAFF
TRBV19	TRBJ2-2	CASSIQGRYFAGELFF
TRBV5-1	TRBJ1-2	CASSTNRGSGGYTF
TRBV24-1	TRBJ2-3	CATAPGTLTDTQYF
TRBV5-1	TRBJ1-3	CASSFSQADTIYF
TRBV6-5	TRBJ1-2	CASTHRGIVGYTF
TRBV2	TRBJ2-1	CASSEWRGGQNEQFF
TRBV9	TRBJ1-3	CASSFEQGVNTIYF
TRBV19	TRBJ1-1	CASSPRDRVTEAFF
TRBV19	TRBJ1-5	CASSIRGHNNQPQHF
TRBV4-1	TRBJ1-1	CASSQGSETGVPEAFF
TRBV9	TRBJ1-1	CASSTGTGEGYIGAYTEAFF
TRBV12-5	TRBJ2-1	CASGAPAGTSGGASYNEQFF